This paragraph reports one T cell receptor beta chain. The antigen is unknown. The germline V and J ends were trimmed by 3 bases and 3 bases, with 23 bases remaining between them. This CDR3 comprises 18 residues. Germline V gene data show CDR1 as SGHTA and CDR2 as FQGNSA. This entry comes from a study of cytomegalovirus exposure and HLA in healthy donors. Study-wide results and caveats: Overall, 164 TCR beta chains were annotated as cytomegalovirus-associated. The sole available immune exposure information was CMV serostatus. Later genetic work tied a missense DCLRE1C variant to beta-chain V and J trimming. Later work showed greater clonal expansion in HLA-associated TCR beta chains than in equally common others.

Primers for the PCR totalled 60 Vbeta and 13 Jbeta. Only in-frame clones appear in the TCRdb table, and some are missing; sequencing was by immunoSEQ multiplex PCR. The sample carries fewer than 150,000 clones, 76% recorded once. Sequencing used PBMCs. This sequence was found in a man aged 18 to 30 in good health and CMV-seronegative. This chain links TRBV7-2 with TRBJ1-1; a weak D match, TRBD1 (5 bases). This chain's CDR3 is CASSFRVAGSRVDTEAFF. Here the CDR3 DNA reads TGTGCCAGCAGCTTCAGGGTTGCGGGGAGTCGAGTCGACACTGAAGCTTTCTTT.